This entry features one T cell receptor beta chain sequence. Data came from immunoSEQ multiplex PCR; TCRdb stores just in-frame clones and leaves some out. Seen here are 35,000 to 55,000 clones, approximately 92% observed once, and the top ten hold 1.3%. This sample was included in a study of T cell changes during pregnancy in multiple sclerosis. From germline, CDR1 is LNHDA and CDR2 SQIVND (reference sequence). This CDR3 region has 13 residues. Unmatched junction bases numbered 10, after V lost 10 bases and J lost 7 bases. The sample consisted of peripheral blood. The rearrangement links TRBV19 to TRBJ1-1, with 9 bases that match TRBD1. The TCR comes from a female donor with multiple sclerosis, enrolled in a pregnancy study. CDR3 in DNA: TGTGCCACCCGGCGGACAGGGGTTGTTGAAGCTTTCTTT. Translation gives CATRRTGVVEAFF.